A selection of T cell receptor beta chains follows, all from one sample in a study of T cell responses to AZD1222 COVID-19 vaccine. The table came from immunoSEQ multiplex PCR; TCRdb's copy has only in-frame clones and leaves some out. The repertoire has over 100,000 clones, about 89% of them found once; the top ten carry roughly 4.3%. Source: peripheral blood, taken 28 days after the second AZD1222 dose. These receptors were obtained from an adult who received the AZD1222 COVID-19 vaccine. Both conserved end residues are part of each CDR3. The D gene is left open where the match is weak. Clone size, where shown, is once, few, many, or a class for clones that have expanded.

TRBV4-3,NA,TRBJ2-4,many,CASSQGGATGRLDKNIQYF
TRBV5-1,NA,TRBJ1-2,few,CASSLDPVARGYGYTF
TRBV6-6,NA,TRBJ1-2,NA,CASIEGESSYGYTF
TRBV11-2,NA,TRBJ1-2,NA,CASSPKVQLGSGGYTF
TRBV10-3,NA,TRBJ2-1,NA,CAINGGLGDEQFF
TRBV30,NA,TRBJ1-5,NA,CAWSWTGNQPQHF
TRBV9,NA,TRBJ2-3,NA,CASSDTDTQYF
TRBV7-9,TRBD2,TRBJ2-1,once,CASSPRLAGIYNEQFF
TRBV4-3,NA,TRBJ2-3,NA,CASSQDQEVTDTQYF
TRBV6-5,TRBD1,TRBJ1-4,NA,CASSSTRTGPREKLFF
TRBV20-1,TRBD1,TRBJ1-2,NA,CSASHGTGRYGYTF
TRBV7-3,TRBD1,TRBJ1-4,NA,CASSKPGQGVKLFF
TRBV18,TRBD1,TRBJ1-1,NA,CASSPGQGGEAFF
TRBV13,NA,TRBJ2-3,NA,CASSLRLASTDTQYF
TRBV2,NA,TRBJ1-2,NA,CASRERDIYGYTF
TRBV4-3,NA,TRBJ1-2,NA,CASSQDLRTDYGYTF
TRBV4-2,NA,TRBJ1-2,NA,CASSQDEVGARDYGYTF
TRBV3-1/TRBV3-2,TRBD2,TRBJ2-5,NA,CASSQTSGQETQYF
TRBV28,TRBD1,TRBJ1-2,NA,CASSFGTAYGYTF
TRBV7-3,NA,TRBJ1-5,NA,CASSLVAGQPQHF
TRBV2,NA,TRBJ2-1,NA,CASRAGTQSNEQFF
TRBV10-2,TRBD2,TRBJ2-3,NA,CASNLAGGRDTQYF
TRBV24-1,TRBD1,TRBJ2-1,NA,CATSDLRKGQVGNEQFF
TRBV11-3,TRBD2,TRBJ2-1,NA,CASSPRGEGIYNEQFF
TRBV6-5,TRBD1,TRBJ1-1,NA,CASSAGQIPEAFF
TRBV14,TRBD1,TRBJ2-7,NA,CASSQTGGLLYEQYF
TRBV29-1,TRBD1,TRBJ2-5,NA,CSARTGETQYF
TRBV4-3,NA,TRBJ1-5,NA,CASSQYLGGAGQPQHF
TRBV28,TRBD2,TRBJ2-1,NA,CASSFGTSGHNEQFF
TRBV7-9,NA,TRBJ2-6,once,CASSLLGQGANVLTF
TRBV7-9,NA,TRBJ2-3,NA,CASSHDLGGTDTQYF
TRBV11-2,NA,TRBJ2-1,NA,CASSYGRALRYNEQFF
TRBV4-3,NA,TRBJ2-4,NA,CASSQVRGAKNIQYF
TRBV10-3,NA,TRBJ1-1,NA,CASGRQITEAFF
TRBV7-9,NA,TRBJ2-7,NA,CASSYREEQYF
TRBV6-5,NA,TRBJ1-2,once,CASSYGGNGYTF
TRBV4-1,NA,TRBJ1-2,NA,CASSPGNPNYGYTF
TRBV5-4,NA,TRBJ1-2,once,CASSPGRVGYTF
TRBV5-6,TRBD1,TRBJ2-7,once,CASSLAGTDYEQYF
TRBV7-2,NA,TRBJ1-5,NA,CASRIGGGNQPQHF
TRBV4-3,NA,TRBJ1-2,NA,CASSQDLRDYGYTF
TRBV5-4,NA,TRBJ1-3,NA,CASSLDPWGVGNTIYF
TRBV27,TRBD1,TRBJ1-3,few,CASSRQGFSGNTIYF
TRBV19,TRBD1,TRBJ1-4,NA,CASTGTGNEKLFF
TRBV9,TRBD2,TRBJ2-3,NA,CASSGGGAPLTDTQYF
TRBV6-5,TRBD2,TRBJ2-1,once,CASPTRLAGNNEQFF
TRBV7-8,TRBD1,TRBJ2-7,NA,CASSGGTGGSYEQYF
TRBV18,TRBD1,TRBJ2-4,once,CASSPDRGKNIQYF
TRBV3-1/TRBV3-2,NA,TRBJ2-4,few,CASSQSGKNIQYF
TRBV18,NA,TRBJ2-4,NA,CASSPGAQKNIQYF
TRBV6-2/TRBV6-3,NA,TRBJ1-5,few,CASSYGGSMGNQPQHF
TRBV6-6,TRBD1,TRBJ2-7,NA,CASRDRGPYEQYF